This TCR beta chain was sequenced for a study of beta chain features in type 1 diabetes. Study details: All samples combined gave about 100 million sorted cells for examination.

This CDR3 region has 15 residues. Per germline, CDR1 SGDLS and CDR2 YYNGEE. V shed 3 bases and J 4 bases; nucleotides not matched to a gene: 6. Reverse transcribing all isolated RNA meant expressed TCRB transcripts were sequenced. Repertoires were generated with immunoSEQ multiplex PCR, while TCRdb's copy carries only in-frame clones and drops some. Here the sample spans 350,000 to 450,000 clones, over 12% being singletons. A note on this clone: What it binds is not known.

Points from the study as a whole: Diminished insertions and augmented deletions at VDJ junctions characterized type 1 diabetes patients. Sequencing used cDNA, and cells with high TCR expression could therefore be over-represented.

The genes are TRBV9 and TRBJ1-2; 10 bases fit TRBD1. The receptor was isolated from a woman aged 18-29 years in good health. The sequenced sample consisted of naive CD4+ T cells from blood. CDR3 region: CASSASGTGAYGYTF. CDR3 coding DNA: TGTGCCAGCAGCGCCTCCGGGACAGGGGCCTATGGCTACACCTTC.